The 7 T cell receptor beta chains presented below share a single source sample, sequenced in a study of breast tumors, draining lymph nodes, adjacent tissues. Via MiXCR, TCRdb re-called the multiplex PCR reads, giving one row per CDR3 protein. The repertoire includes about 120,000 distinct CDR3 sequences, less than 20% of them detected once, and less than 4% sits in the top ten. Samples came from axillary lymph nodes draining the breast cancer. The specimen was axillary lymph node tissue. The receptors here all came from a female donor with breast cancer. Some clones in this sample may be carry-over from other donors' samples.

The genes are TRBV30 and TRBJ1-5, with TRBD1 matching over 9 bases. This CDR3 is 15 amino acids long. J gave up 7 bases and V 2 bases, and 9 bases lay outside the gene matches. Germline V lookup: CDR1 GTSNPN, CDR2 SVGIG (reference sequence). CDR3 nucleotides: TGTGCCTGGAGTCGCGGACAGGGGTTCGGGCAGCCCCAGCATTTT. This gives the protein CAWSRGQGFGQPQHF.

This clonotype has a count of ten or more. V is TRBV20-1 and J is TRBJ2-5; D is ambiguous. With 2 bases removed from V and 4 bases from J, the gap between germline ends came to 8 bases. Germline V CDR1 and CDR2: DFQATT, SNEGSKA (reference sequence). The CDR3 runs 12 residues. The CDR3 coding sequence is TGCAGTGCTAGAACCCCGACAGAGACCCAGTACTTC. This translates into CSARTPTETQYF.

This clonotype appeared many times. This chain connects TRBV12-3 or TRBV12-4 to TRBJ2-5; tentatively, D is TRBD2 (7 bases). The V end was cut by 6 bases, the J end by 5 bases, with 19 bases between. CDR3 size: 15 residues. CDR3 sequence (DNA): TGTGCCAGCAGCTTGGGGCGGGGGCCGCGGGAGACCCAGTACTTC. Amino acids: CASSLGRGPRETQYF.

In this sample, this clonotype turned up many times. The chain links TRBV9 to TRBJ2-3; D is unclear. With 3 bases removed from V and 5 bases from J, the gap between germline ends came to 16 bases. Per germline, CDR1 SGDLS and CDR2 YYNGEE. This CDR3 is built from 15 residues. DNA of the CDR3: TGTGCCAGCAGCGCCGACACTAATAACGGAGATACGCAGTATTTT. Protein product: CASSADTNNGDTQYF.

This clonotype was seen more than once but under ten times. The chain has TRBV6-1 and TRBJ2-6; D gene ambiguous. The V end was cut by 2 bases, the J end by 2 bases, with 10 bases between. Germline values: CDR1 MNHNS, CDR2 SASEGT. The CDR3 is made up of 16 amino acids. The DNA for the CDR3 is TGTGCCAGCAGTGAATTAGGACGGGCTGGGGCCAACGTCCTGACTTTC. The encoded protein is CASSELGRAGANVLTF.

In regard to this clonotype: A much larger clone differs from this one at a single base, so this may be a read error. The conserved final phenylalanine or tryptophan is absent from the CDR3, which likely points to a read error. This chain connects TRBV6-1 to TRBJ1-5, with D tentatively TRBD1 (5 bases). This CDR3 region has 13 residues. Per germline, CDR1 MNHNS and CDR2 SASEGT. With 11 bases removed from V and 4 bases from J, the gap between germline ends came to 15 bases. CDR3 sequence (DNA): TGTGCCGCGGGCAGGGAGGCAAATCAGCCCCAGCATCTT. Its translation is CAAGREANQPQHL.

This clonotype was seen at least ten times. V usage is TRBV10-3 and J usage is TRBJ2-4, with a tentative D call TRBD1 (6 bases). The V end lost 5 bases, the J end lost 4 bases, and 12 bases lay between the germline ends. CDR3 length: 14 residues. Germline CDR1 reads ENHRY; CDR2 reads SYGVKD. CDR3 sequence: CAISQTGTKNIQYF. The CDR3 DNA follows: TGTGCCATCAGTCAAACCGGGACAAAAAACATTCAGTACTTC.